The clone carrying this TCR beta chain was seen many times. This CDR3 contains 15 residues. Germline loops: CDR1 SGHRS, CDR2 YFSETQ. Trimming removed 0 bases from V and 1 base from J, with 10 bases in between. The sample is drawn from a study of identical twins. TCRdb itself ran the 5' RACE reads through MiXCR, one entry per CDR3 protein. The profile shows some 300,000 distinct CDR3 sequences, more than 9% of them singletons. Healthy Caucasians were all of the donors. These data were also reused for a study on yellow fever vaccine responses in identical twins.

Sequencing was done on a sample of CD8+ T cells sorted from blood. The clonotype was recovered from a woman aged 18 to 35 in good health. The chain joins TRBV5-1 to TRBJ1-1; D call uncertain. CDR3 protein: CASSLVGRRNTEAFF. CDR3 bases: TGCGCCAGCAGCTTGGTAGGTCGGCGGAACACTGAAGCTTTCTTT. Using reference TRBV5-1 and TRBJ1-1 for the parts outside the CDR3, the full variable domain is KAGVTQTPRYLIKTRGQQVTLSCSPISGHRSVSWYQQTPGQGLQFLFEYFSETQRNKGNFPGRFSGRQFSNSRSEMNVSTLELGDSALYLCASSLVGRRNTEAFFGQGTRLTVV.